One sample yielded the 30 T cell receptor beta chains listed below, sequenced in a study of T cells in Graves' hyperthyroidism and ophthalmopathy. The TCR beta CDR3 regions underwent amplification using RNA transcripts as the source. The HTBI primer set served for first-round RT-PCR of the TCR CDR3. TCRdb re-called the multiplex PCR reads through MiXCR, storing one row per CDR3 protein. The repertoire consists of under 400,000 distinct CDR3 sequences, with 20% to 25% occurring once and the leading ten covering 73%. The specimen sequenced was blood. The source is a man in his fifties or sixties with Graves' hyperthyroidism.

The chain couples TRBV6-2 or TRBV6-3 to TRBJ2-7, with 11 bases identical to TRBD1. The V segment lost 5 bases and the J segment 6 bases; nucleotides outside the gene matches: 3. This CDR3 has 13 residues. The germline V gene encodes CDR1 MNHEY and CDR2 SVGEGT. DNA of the CDR3: TGTGCCAGCAGTACCGGGACAGGGGGCGAGCAGTACTTC. The encoded protein is CASSTGTGGEQYF.

The chain is built from TRBV19 and TRBJ2-7; D is perhaps TRBD2 (5 bases). Trimming took off 3 bases at V and 5 bases at J, with 14 bases between the two ends. This CDR3 spans 14 amino acids. From germline, CDR1 is LNHDA and CDR2 SQIVND (reference sequence). CDR3 nucleotides: TGTGCCAGTAGTATCGACATCGGAGGAGACGAGCAGTACTTC. Its translation: CASSIDIGGDEQYF.

The V call is TRBV7-2, the J call TRBJ1-2; no definite D call. Trimming took 4 bases from V and 6 from J, leaving 9 bases between them. Germline V CDR1 and CDR2: SGHTA, FQGNSA. This CDR3 has 12 amino acids. The CDR3 bases are TGTGCCAGCAGCTACCCCGAAGATGGCTACACCTTC. This encodes CASSYPEDGYTF. The complete variable domain, with remaining parts taken from reference TRBV7-2 and TRBJ1-2, reads GAGVSQSPSNKVTEKGKDVELRCDPISGHTALYWYRQSLGQGLEFLIYFQGNSAPDKSGLPSDRFSAERTGGSVSTLTIQRTQQEDSAVYLCASSYPEDGYTFGSGTRLTVV.

The chain combines TRBV20-1 with TRBJ1-5, with TRBD1 matching 9 bases. The CDR3 sequence is 16 residues long. Germline values: CDR1 DFQATT, CDR2 SNEGSKA (reference sequence). The J segment lost 2 bases and the V segment lost 5 bases, leaving 10 bases of the junction unmatched. CDR3 residues: CSALDTGGAGNQPQHF. CDR3 in DNA: TGCAGTGCTTTAGATACAGGGGGCGCGGGCAATCAGCCCCAGCATTTT.

In the case of this clonotype: A junction boundary mismatches the germline segment, possibly from a read error. As DNA, the CDR3 is TGTGCCTGGAGTCCCTGGCGCGGGGTAGAGGCCCAGTACTTC. Protein: CAWSPWRGVEAQYF. The chain links TRBV5-5 to TRBJ2-5; TRBD2 might be the D (6 bases). Germline V CDR1 and CDR2: SGHKS, YYEKEE (reference sequence). The CDR3 contains 14 residues. The variable domain in full, completed from reference TRBV5-5 and TRBJ2-5, reads DAGVTQSPTHLIKTRGQQVTLRCSPISGHKSVSWYQQVLGQGPQFIFQYYEKEERGRGNFPDRFSARQFPNYSSELNVNALLLGDSALYLCAWSPWRGVEAQYFGPGTRLLVL.

This clonotype was seen more than once but under ten times. The chain couples TRBV29-1 to TRBJ2-3; D ambiguous. Per the germline V gene, CDR1 is SQVTM and CDR2 is ANQGSEA. This CDR3 spans 10 amino acids. The V end was cut by 8 bases, the J end by 3 bases, with 6 bases between. The CDR3 DNA reads as TGCAGCTCCGGAACAGATACGCAGTATTTT. Amino acid sequence: CSSGTDTQYF.

This clonotype was seen only a few times. The rearrangement uses TRBV28 and TRBJ2-7; 8 nucleotides match TRBD2. The V segment lost 4 bases and the J segment 3 bases; nucleotides outside the gene matches: 5. The CDR3 is 14 amino acids. Germline CDR1 is MDHEN and CDR2 is SYDVKM. The CDR3 DNA reads as TGTGCCAGCAGTTCTGGAGCGGGAGACTACGAGCAGTACTTC. This sequence encodes CASSSGAGDYEQYF.

This clonotype was counted between two and nine times. The DNA of the CDR3 is TGCGCCAGCAGCTTGGGCACACTCCCGGGTCAGCCCCAGCATTTT. Translating gives CASSLGTLPGQPQHF. This rearrangement joins TRBV5-1 to TRBJ1-5, with no clear D. The CDR3 runs to 15 residues. CDR1 and CDR2 from the germline V gene are SGHRS and YFSETQ. Deletions cut 0 bases from V and 6 bases from J, with 13 bases between.

This clonotype has a handful of counts. This chain connects TRBV27 to TRBJ2-1, with 7 nucleotides matching TRBD2. The germline CDR1 and CDR2 sequences are MNHEY and SMNVEV (reference sequence). The CDR3 spans 15 residues. V lost 5 bases to trimming and J lost 10 bases; unmatched junction nucleotides: 14. CDR3 bases: TGTGCCAGCAGTCAGGCGGAGCGGGGCGTTGGCGAGCAGTTCTTC. Encoded protein: CASSQAERGVGEQFF.

This clonotype has just a few counts. This sequence joins TRBV12-3 or TRBV12-4 and TRBJ2-4; D gene unclear. V lost 1 base and J lost 6, with 10 bases in between. The CDR3 runs to 14 residues. CDR3 coding DNA: TGTGCCAGCAGTTTAGATCGCAAGAGAAACATTCAGTACTTC. Encoded protein: CASSLDRKRNIQYF.

This clonotype was seen many times. The gene calls are TRBV18 and TRBJ1-2, with TRBD1 matching over 8 bases. CDR3 size: 13 residues. From germline, CDR1 is KGHSH and CDR2 LQKENI. Germline trimming cut 8 bases from V and 2 bases from J; bases unmatched to any gene: 4. The CDR3 is CASSPGGNYGYTF. As DNA, the CDR3 is TGTGCCAGCAGCCCAGGGGGCAACTATGGCTACACCTTC.

In this sample, this clonotype turned up a few times. V usage is TRBV19 and J usage is TRBJ1-2; 7 nucleotides agree with TRBD1. Germline loops: CDR1 LNHDA, CDR2 SQIVND (reference sequence). After removal of 9 bases from V and 4 bases from J, the junction contained 11 bases not matched to a gene. The CDR3 sequence is 14 residues long. CDR3 bases: TGTGCCAGCAGAGACAGCTCAGGGGGCTATGGCTACACCTTC. Amino acid sequence: CASRDSSGGYGYTF.

In this sample, this clonotype turned up a few times. The chain couples TRBV27 to TRBJ1-1, with D perhaps TRBD1 (5 bases). Trimming removed 3 bases at V and 1 base at J, with 9 bases between. CDR1 is MNHEY and CDR2 is SMNVEV in the germline V gene (reference sequence). The CDR3 consists of 14 residues. In nucleotides, the CDR3 is TGTGCCAGCAGTTTCTCTACAGGGAACACTGAAGCTTTCTTT. Its protein product is CASSFSTGNTEAFF.

This clonotype was counted many times. The rearrangement uses TRBV2 and TRBJ2-1; D is ambiguous. Trimming took 3 bases from V and 8 from J, leaving 8 bases between them. CDR3 size: 12 residues. Germline V gene data show CDR1 as SNHLY and CDR2 as FYNNEI. The CDR3 DNA is TGTGCCAGCAGTGAGGCAGACCATGAGCAGTTCTTC. Translation: CASSEADHEQFF.

The V and J genes are TRBV12-5 and TRBJ2-2, with 8 nucleotides matching TRBD2. The CDR3 length is 18 residues. Per the germline V gene, CDR1 is LGHNT and CDR2 is FRNRAP. Trimming cost V 8 bases and J 8 bases; bases outside gene matches: 22. The CDR3 DNA sequence: TGTGCTAGTTCCCCAAAGTACCCACTAGCGGTAGTCACGGGGGAGCTGTTTTTT. This translates into CASSPKYPLAVVTGELFF.

The chain recombines TRBV2 with TRBJ2-2, with 13 bases lining up with TRBD2. The CDR3 extends over 16 amino acids. The trim removed 1 base at V and 7 bases at J, leaving 3 bases unmatched. Germline CDR1 is SNHLY and CDR2 is FYNNEI. The CDR3 reads CASSEGTSGRIGELFF. CDR3 in DNA: TGTGCCAGCAGTGAAGGGACTAGCGGGAGAATCGGGGAGCTGTTTTTT.

This chain links TRBV10-2 with TRBJ1-5; D might be TRBD1 (6 bases). From germline, CDR1 is WSHSY and CDR2 SAAADI. The CDR3 length is 15 residues. With 7 bases removed from V and 3 bases from J, the gap between germline ends came to 16 bases. Here the CDR3 reads CASTLDRSNNQPQHF. CDR3 coding DNA: TGCGCCAGCACCCTCGACAGGAGTAACAATCAGCCCCAGCATTTT.

V is TRBV19 and J is TRBJ2-1; weak D call: TRBD1 (6 bases). The germline V gene has CDR1 LNHDA and CDR2 SQIVND (reference sequence). The CDR3 contains 15 residues. V was cut by 9 bases and J by 2 bases, with 17 bases left in between. CDR3 in amino acids: CASRGGPSPYNEQFF. The CDR3 nucleotides read TGTGCCAGCCGAGGGGGACCTAGCCCCTACAATGAGCAGTTCTTC.

This chain uses TRBV19 with TRBJ2-1; 12 nucleotides match TRBD2. The junction had 15 bases not matched to a gene; V was cut back by 5 bases and J by 7 bases. The length of the CDR3 is 18 residues. Per the germline V gene, CDR1 is LNHDA and CDR2 is SQIVND (reference sequence). CDR3 region: CASSHMGIGTSGRNEQFF. DNA for the CDR3: TGTGCCAGTAGTCATATGGGGATAGGGACTAGCGGGCGGAATGAGCAGTTCTTC. Full variable domain (remainder filled in from reference TRBV19 and TRBJ2-1): DGGITQSPKYLFRKEGQNVTLSCEQNLNHDAMYWYRQDPGQGLRLIYYSQIVNDFQKGDIAEGYSVSREKKESFPLTVTSAQKNPTAFYLCASSHMGIGTSGRNEQFFGPGTRLTVL.

This clonotype was seen a few times. V and J are TRBV5-1 and TRBJ1-5; possible D gene TRBD1, 5 bases. The V gene lost 4 bases and the J gene lost 8 bases, with 19 bases spanning the gap. The CDR3 contains 15 residues. The germline V gene encodes CDR1 SGHRS and CDR2 YFSETQ. CDR3 loop: CASSRAGTSGEPQHF. CDR3 bases: TGCGCCAGCAGCCGGGCCGGGACCTCCGGCGAGCCCCAGCATTTT.

The rearrangement joins TRBV20-1 to TRBJ2-1; possibly TRBD2 for D (7 bases). This CDR3 region has 16 residues. The germline V gene has CDR1 DFQATT and CDR2 SNEGSKA (reference sequence). V was trimmed by 2 bases and J by 1 base, leaving 15 bases between them. The CDR3 DNA follows: TGCAGTGCTAGACGCCCCAGGGGAGGGTCCTACAATGAGCAGTTCTTC. It codes for CSARRPRGGSYNEQFF.

With respect to this clonotype: The junction and the germline gene differ at one end; a read error may be behind it. The V and J genes are TRBV18 and TRBJ2-1, with 9 positions matching TRBD1. The germline V gene has CDR1 KGHSH and CDR2 LQKENI. The CDR3 runs to 16 residues. The CDR3 coding sequence is TGTACCAGCTCACCACCCACGGGACAGGGCTTCCATGAGCAGTTCTTC. Protein: CTSSPPTGQGFHEQFF.

The rearrangement links TRBV19 to TRBJ2-3; D not certain. CDR1 and CDR2 (germline): LNHDA, SQIVND (reference sequence). V was pared by 2 bases and J by 0 bases, with 15 bases between. This CDR3 is 17 amino acids long. The CDR3, as DNA: TGTGCCAGTAGTATAACCCTGGGCATTCCTAGCACAGATACGCAGTATTTT. It is translated as CASSITLGIPSTDTQYF.

In DNA form, the CDR3 reads TGTGCCAGCAGCCCCCCGAGGGTGGATGGCTACACCTTC. The encoded protein is CASSPPRVDGYTF. The V gene is TRBV7-2, the J gene TRBJ1-2; D is unclear. The V end was cut by 5 bases, the J end by 6 bases, with 13 bases between. The CDR3 is made up of 13 amino acids. The germline V gene encodes CDR1 SGHTA and CDR2 FQGNSA.

The rearrangement joins TRBV7-9 to TRBJ2-6, with TRBD1 as a possible D gene (6 bases). Trimming shortened V by 11 bases and J by 0 bases, and 14 bases separated the two germline ends. CDR3 size: 15 residues. Germline V lookup: CDR1 SEHNR, CDR2 FQNEAQ (reference sequence). The CDR3 loop is CALSGVPSGANVLTF. The CDR3 region has the DNA TGTGCCTTATCAGGGGTCCCCTCTGGGGCCAACGTCCTGACTTTC.

The V call is TRBV6-5, the J call TRBJ2-1, with a tentative D call TRBD2 (6 bases). The CDR3 runs 15 residues. Germline V gene sequence: CDR1 MNHEY, CDR2 SVGAGI. V dropped 0 bases and J dropped 7 bases, with 13 bases sitting between them. The CDR3 region is CASSYSRDFVNEQFF. As DNA, the CDR3 is TGTGCCAGCAGTTACTCGCGGGACTTCGTTAATGAGCAGTTCTTC.

Ten or more counts support this clonotype. The genes are TRBV11-2 and TRBJ2-5, with 13 nucleotides matching TRBD2. V lost 3 bases and J lost 1; bases outside the gene matches: 2. The CDR3 extends over 16 amino acids. CDR1 is SGHAT, CDR2 FQNNGV, per germline. The chain's CDR3 is CASSFGTSGAQETQYF. In DNA, the CDR3 is TGTGCCAGCAGCTTCGGGACTAGCGGGGCCCAAGAGACCCAGTACTTC. Looking up the rest from reference TRBV11-2 and TRBJ2-5 gives the full variable domain: EAGVAQSPRYKIIEKRQSVAFWCNPISGHATLYWYQQILGQGPKLLIQFQNNGVVDDSQLPKDRFSAERLKGVDSTLKIQPAKLEDSAVYLCASSFGTSGAQETQYFGPGTRLLVL.

The chain employs TRBV7-9 and TRBJ2-1; tentative D call: TRBD2 (6 bases). This CDR3 has 14 amino acids. Germline V gives CDR1 SEHNR, CDR2 FQNEAQ (reference sequence). V gave up 7 bases and J gave up 7 bases, with 17 bases separating them. In DNA form, the CDR3 reads TGTGCCAGCACACCTTTCAACGGGGGTAATGAGCAGTTCTTC. This gives the protein CASTPFNGGNEQFF.

The gene calls are TRBV12-3 or TRBV12-4 and TRBJ1-1; 8 bases line up with TRBD1. The CDR3 is 14 residues long. Germline trimming cut 6 bases from V and 3 bases from J; bases unmatched to any gene: 6. This CDR3 is CASSFGQGDTEAFF. The CDR3 region has the DNA TGTGCCAGCAGCTTCGGACAGGGAGACACTGAAGCTTTCTTT.

This chain links TRBV5-1 with TRBJ2-1; a possible D gene is TRBD2 (6 bases). Trimming cost V 4 bases and J 6 bases, with 23 bases left between them. Per germline, CDR1 SGHRS and CDR2 YFSETQ. CDR3 length: 17 amino acids. The CDR3 region has the DNA TGCGCCAGCAGCCCCCTGGGGGGAGCGGGCGTGGTCAATGAGCAGTTCTTC. It codes for CASSPLGGAGVVNEQFF.